Each of the 4 T cell receptor beta chains below was sequenced from the same sample in a study of blood T cell repertoires in COVID-19. Libraries were prepared by immunoSEQ multiplex PCR; TCRdb keeps only in-frame clonotypes and omits some of them. The repertoire holds some 48,000 clones, with under 90% as singletons. Source material: peripheral blood. Every receptor here comes from a woman aged 55-69 years with acute or convalescent COVID-19.

The chain is built from TRBV7-7 and TRBJ2-6, with D possibly being TRBD1 (6 bases). V was cut by 3 bases and J by 4 bases, with 19 bases left in between. The CDR3 runs to 18 residues. Germline CDR1 SSHAT, CDR2 FNYEAQ (reference sequence). CDR3 in DNA: TGTGCCAGCAGCTTGGCCCTACAGGGTCCGGGGGGGGCCAACGTCCTGACTTTC. Translated: CASSLALQGPGGANVLTF.

V and J are TRBV2 and TRBJ2-7, with D possibly matching TRBD2 (5 bases). This CDR3 contains 13 residues. V lost 10 bases and J 3 bases, leaving 16 bases between the germline ends. Germline lookup yields CDR1 SNHLY and CDR2 FYNNEI. Written as DNA, the CDR3 is TGTGCCAAGGACCGGCCGGGGTTCTACGAGCAGTACTTC. Translation gives CAKDRPGFYEQYF.

Only a few counts were recorded for this clone. The chain joins TRBV18 to TRBJ2-1; no clear D gene. The CDR3 extends over 11 amino acids. Trimming stripped 2 bases from V and 7 bases from J, with 3 bases between. Germline CDR1 is KGHSH and CDR2 is LQKENI. This CDR3 reads CASSPSNEQFF. The DNA of the CDR3 is TGTGCCAGCTCACCATCAAATGAGCAGTTCTTC. The variable domain in full, with the rest retrieved from reference TRBV18 and TRBJ2-1, is NAGVMQNPRHLVRRRGQEARLRCSPMKGHSHVYWYRQLPEEGLKFMVYLQKENIIDESGMPKERFSAEFPKEGPSILRIQQVVRGDSAAYFCASSPSNEQFFGPGTRLTVL.

This chain connects TRBV7-2 to TRBJ2-5, with TRBD1 as a possible D gene (5 bases). The CDR3 covers 15 residues. Germline V gene data show CDR1 as SGHTA and CDR2 as FQGNSA. V shed 2 bases and J shed 5 bases, with 15 bases lying between them. The CDR3 region is CASSLRSRVGETQYF. The CDR3 region has the DNA TGTGCCAGCAGCTTACGATCCAGGGTTGGCGAGACCCAGTACTTC.